These T cell receptor beta chains were read from a single sample in a study of T-cell memory formation after mild COVID-19. MiXCR was run by TCRdb on the 5' RACE reads, yielding one entry per CDR3 protein. This table has hundreds of thousands of distinct CDR3 sequences, 16% appearing once. Sequencing used PBMCs or a T cell subset sorted from them (not recorded which). The receptor set was obtained from a man aged 18 to 29 who had mild COVID-19 (a few samples of this study predate the infection). Cell type and time point are not known. CDR3s include the opening cysteine and the closing phenylalanine or tryptophan. D genes are given only for firm matches. Only part of the rows carry a size: once, few, many, or a class if the clone is expanded.

D,J,V,size,CDR3,DNA
TRBD2,TRBJ2-3,TRBV13,.,CASSGALAGVEIWVTDTQYF,TGTGCCAGCAGCGGGGCTCTAGCGGGGGTGGAGATTTGGGTGACAGATACGCAGTATTTT
.,TRBJ2-3,TRBV5-1,few,CASSFSEGDTQYF,TGCGCCAGCAGCTTCTCGGAGGGGGATACGCAGTATTTT
TRBD2,TRBJ2-5,TRBV7-9,.,CASSFTGLAEETQYF,TGTGCCAGCAGCTTTACCGGACTAGCGGAAGAGACCCAGTACTTC
.,TRBJ2-1,TRBV7-2,few,CASRKQPLTYNEQFF,TGTGCCAGCAGGAAACAGCCTCTTACCTACAATGAGCAGTTCTTC
.,TRBJ1-2,TRBV5-1,.,CASSLASDDGYTF,TGCGCCAGCAGCTTGGCGTCAGACGATGGCTACACCTTC
.,TRBJ2-2,TRBV6-2/TRBV6-3,few,CASSYPGATGELFF,TGTGCCAGCAGTTACCCAGGGGCCACCGGGGAGCTGTTTTTT
TRBD2,TRBJ2-2,TRBV24-1,few,CATSPAGGPWTGELFF,TGTGCCACCAGCCCAGCGGGGGGGCCATGGACCGGGGAGCTGTTTTTT
TRBD1,TRBJ2-1,TRBV6-5,few,CASTPGQGANEQFF,TGTGCCAGCACCCCCGGACAGGGGGCCAATGAGCAGTTCTTC
.,TRBJ1-1,TRBV3-1,.,CASSQGSSGSGTEAFF,TGTGCCAGCAGCCAAGGTTCATCGGGTTCGGGAACTGAAGCTTTCTTT
.,TRBJ2-3,TRBV20-1,.,CSATDGTDTQYF,TGCAGTGCTACGGACGGCACAGATACGCAGTATTTT
.,TRBJ2-1,TRBV29-1,few,CSGGPRGAQFF,TGCAGCGGCGGACCGCGCGGGGCCCAGTTCTTC
TRBD1,TRBJ1-5,TRBV7-9,.,CASSVGTGDSSNQPQHF,TGTGCCAGCAGCGTCGGGACAGGGGATAGTAGCAATCAGCCCCAGCATTTT
TRBD2,TRBJ2-3,TRBV4-1,few,CASSLLLAGGGDTQYF,TGCGCCAGCAGCCTCCTGCTAGCGGGGGGAGGGGATACGCAGTATTTT
.,TRBJ1-6,TRBV5-6,many,CASSLRDRRLYNSPLHF,TGTGCCAGCAGCCTTAGAGACAGGAGACTCTATAATTCACCCCTCCACTTT
TRBD1,TRBJ1-1,TRBV5-1,.,CASKGGGRMNTEAFF,TGCGCCAGCAAAGGAGGGGGCCGTATGAACACTGAAGCTTTCTTT
.,TRBJ2-7,TRBV4-2,.,CASSQETGLFYEQYF,TGTGCCAGCAGCCAAGAGACGGGGCTTTTCTACGAGCAGTACTTC
.,TRBJ1-1,TRBV7-8,.,CASRPGPMNTEAFF,TGTGCCAGCAGACCGGGACCGATGAACACTGAAGCTTTCTTT
.,TRBJ2-1,TRBV4-3,.,CASSQAEGVDNEQFF,TGCGCCAGCAGCCAAGCCGAGGGGGTAGACAATGAGCAGTTCTTC
.,TRBJ2-3,TRBV20-1,.,CSARSGGGSSTDTQYF,TGCAGTGCTAGATCCGGTGGGGGCTCTAGCACAGATACGCAGTATTTT
TRBD1,TRBJ2-3,TRBV28,many,CASSLQGAGWDTQYF,TGTGCCAGCAGTTTGCAGGGGGCGGGATGGGATACGCAGTATTTT
.,TRBJ1-1,TRBV18,.,CASSRGTDLFTEAFF,TGTGCCAGCTCACGCGGGACGGATTTATTCACTGAAGCTTTCTTT
.,TRBJ2-3,TRBV7-2,many,CASSPRGGDTQYF,TGTGCCAGCAGCCCGAGGGGGGGAGATACGCAGTATTTT
TRBD2,TRBJ2-7,TRBV12-3/TRBV12-4,few,CASGGLVHDEQYF,TGTGCCAGCGGGGGACTAGTTCACGACGAGCAGTACTTC
TRBD1,TRBJ1-2,TRBV7-9,many,CASSLTGAYGYTF,TGTGCCAGCAGCTTGACAGGGGCCTATGGCTACACCTTC
.,TRBJ2-7,TRBV4-1,.,CASSQEGGVYEQYF,TGCGCCAGCAGCCAAGAGGGTGGGGTCTACGAGCAGTACTTC
TRBD1,TRBJ2-2,TRBV7-7,few,CASSTGTGDSTGELFF,TGTGCCAGCAGCACCGGGACAGGGGACTCCACCGGGGAGCTGTTTTTT
.,TRBJ1-1,TRBV5-5,.,CASSLAAGVFTEAFF,TGTGCCAGCAGCCTGGCAGCAGGCGTTTTCACTGAAGCTTTCTTT
TRBD1,TRBJ2-1,TRBV7-2,.,CASSLDRVSYNEQFF,TGTGCCAGCAGCCTGGACAGGGTCTCCTACAATGAGCAGTTCTTC
.,TRBJ1-1,TRBV6-6,few,CASTAAGQFMNTEAFF,TGTGCCAGCACCGCCGCGGGGCAATTCATGAACACTGAAGCTTTCTTT
.,TRBJ2-5,TRBV7-2,few,CASSLFGAETQYF,TGTGCCAGCAGCTTATTTGGTGCAGAGACCCAGTACTTC
.,TRBJ1-2,TRBV5-1,.,CASSLVGYGYTF,TGCGCCAGCAGCTTGGTTGGCTATGGCTACACCTTC
TRBD1,TRBJ1-5,TRBV20-1,.,CSARDLNRGDQPQHF,TGCAGTGCTAGAGATCTAAACAGGGGTGACCAGCCCCAGCATTTT
.,TRBJ1-1,TRBV7-2,few,CASSPIRGITEAFF,TGTGCCAGCAGCCCCATTCGGGGGATTACTGAAGCTTTCTTT
TRBD1,TRBJ1-2,TRBV7-9,few,CASSRGQGYGYTF,TGTGCCAGCAGCCGGGGACAGGGGTATGGCTACACCTTC
.,TRBJ2-5,TRBV3-1,.,CASSTRPRETQYF,TGTGCCAGCAGCACCAGGCCTAGGGAGACCCAGTACTTC
.,TRBJ2-3,TRBV5-1,many,CASSLTGLTSTDTQYF,TGCGCCAGCAGCTTGACAGGCCTTACAAGCACAGATACGCAGTATTTT